This is a list of T cell receptor beta chains from one sample in a study of T-cell reconstitution after alpha-beta-depleted transplantation in children. TCRdb ran MiXCR on the PCR reads and lists one entry per CDR3 protein. The sample has roughly 670,000 distinct CDR3 sequences, approximately 14% seen once. The sample here was PBMCs, taken before TCRalphabeta/CD19-depleted stem cell transplant. The receptors originated from a girl aged 2 to 10 with congenital amegakaryocytic thrombocytopenia, due to receive a stem cell transplant. The CDR3 runs from the conserved cysteine through the conserved F or W. Each record gives: clone size, J gene, V gene, D gene, CDR3 protein, CDR3 DNA. The D gene is left open where the match is weak. Part of the rows lack a size; the others show once, few, many or a class for expanded clones.

clone size: many; J gene: TRBJ2-1; V gene: TRBV29-1; D gene: -; CDR3 protein: CSVESSWYNEQFF; CDR3 DNA: TGCAGCGTTGAGTCTAGCTGGTACAATGAGCAGTTCTTC
clone size: -; J gene: TRBJ2-3; V gene: TRBV5-6; D gene: -; CDR3 protein: CARSLSTDTQYF; CDR3 DNA: TGTGCCAGGAGCCTGTCAACAGATACGCAGTATTTT
clone size: many; J gene: TRBJ2-1; V gene: TRBV20-1; D gene: TRBD2; CDR3 protein: CSARDLGPVWAGVWYNEQFF; CDR3 DNA: TGCAGTGCTAGAGATCTAGGCCCGGTGTGGGCGGGAGTTTGGTACAATGAGCAGTTCTTC
clone size: many; J gene: TRBJ2-1; V gene: TRBV5-1; D gene: TRBD2; CDR3 protein: CASSPWVTSAHNEQFF; CDR3 DNA: TGCGCCAGCAGCCCTTGGGTCACTAGCGCTCACAATGAGCAGTTCTTC
clone size: many; J gene: TRBJ2-5; V gene: TRBV20-1; D gene: TRBD2; CDR3 protein: CSARGLAAKQETQYF; CDR3 DNA: TGCAGTGCTAGGGGTCTAGCGGCCAAACAAGAGACCCAGTACTTC
clone size: -; J gene: TRBJ2-3; V gene: TRBV3-1; D gene: -; CDR3 protein: CASSPRPRAADTQYF; CDR3 DNA: TGTGCCAGCAGCCCCCGTCCCCGCGCGGCAGATACGCAGTATTTT
clone size: few; J gene: TRBJ2-2; V gene: TRBV28; D gene: -; CDR3 protein: CASNPRGPGELFF; CDR3 DNA: TGTGCCAGCAATCCACGGGGACCCGGGGAGCTGTTTTTT
clone size: few; J gene: TRBJ2-2; V gene: TRBV28; D gene: TRBD2; CDR3 protein: CASSQLAGGGGELFF; CDR3 DNA: TGTGCCAGCAGCCAACTAGCGGGAGGCGGCGGGGAGCTGTTTTTT
clone size: many; J gene: TRBJ1-5; V gene: TRBV4-1; D gene: -; CDR3 protein: CASRPTRGGTQPQHF; CDR3 DNA: TGCGCCAGCAGACCAACAAGGGGGGGGACTCAGCCCCAGCATTTT
clone size: -; J gene: TRBJ2-2; V gene: TRBV29-1; D gene: TRBD2; CDR3 protein: CSAGLAGDTGELFF; CDR3 DNA: TGCAGCGCTGGGCTAGCGGGAGACACCGGGGAGCTGTTTTTT
clone size: -; J gene: TRBJ2-1; V gene: TRBV27; D gene: TRBD1; CDR3 protein: CASNTGTDSYNEQFF; CDR3 DNA: TGTGCCAGCAACACCGGGACAGACTCCTACAATGAGCAGTTCTTC
clone size: -; J gene: TRBJ2-4; V gene: TRBV20-1; D gene: -; CDR3 protein: CSARDPTQGGRDIQYF; CDR3 DNA: TGCAGTGCTAGAGATCCCACACAGGGAGGTCGTGACATTCAGTACTTC
clone size: -; J gene: TRBJ2-1; V gene: TRBV20-1; D gene: TRBD1; CDR3 protein: CSATEGQVWDLGSLSSNNEQFF; CDR3 DNA: TGCAGTGCTACCGAGGGACAGGTATGGGACTTGGGGAGCTTGAGTTCGAACAATGAGCAGTTCTTC
clone size: -; J gene: TRBJ2-1; V gene: TRBV29-1; D gene: -; CDR3 protein: CSARIQPKSYNEQFF; CDR3 DNA: TGCAGCGCTCGTATACAGCCTAAATCCTACAATGAGCAGTTCTTC
clone size: many; J gene: TRBJ1-1; V gene: TRBV20-1; D gene: -; CDR3 protein: CSARNRDPGPNTEAFF; CDR3 DNA: TGCAGTGCTAGAAACAGGGATCCGGGACCTAACACTGAAGCTTTCTTT
clone size: few; J gene: TRBJ1-3; V gene: TRBV29-1; D gene: -; CDR3 protein: CSADSGNTIYF; CDR3 DNA: TGCAGCGCGGATAGCGGAAACACCATATATTTT
clone size: many; J gene: TRBJ1-4; V gene: TRBV7-6; D gene: -; CDR3 protein: CASSPDRPTNEKLFF; CDR3 DNA: TGTGCCAGCAGCCCCGACAGACCAACTAATGAAAAACTGTTTTTT
clone size: few; J gene: TRBJ1-1; V gene: TRBV3-1; D gene: -; CDR3 protein: CASSHPRTPNTEAFF; CDR3 DNA: TGTGCCAGCAGCCACCCCAGAACTCCTAACACTGAAGCTTTCTTT
clone size: -; J gene: TRBJ2-7; V gene: TRBV3-1; D gene: TRBD2; CDR3 protein: CASSQEVRLADTYEQYF; CDR3 DNA: TGTGCCAGCAGCCAAGAAGTTAGACTAGCTGATACCTACGAGCAGTACTTC
clone size: -; J gene: TRBJ2-2; V gene: TRBV12-3/TRBV12-4; D gene: -; CDR3 protein: CASMNGGAGELFF; CDR3 DNA: TGTGCCAGCATGAATGGTGGGGCCGGGGAGCTGTTTTTT
clone size: -; J gene: TRBJ2-3; V gene: TRBV30; D gene: -; CDR3 protein: CAWSSHASTDTQYF; CDR3 DNA: TGTGCCTGGAGTTCGCACGCTAGCACAGATACGCAGTATTTT
clone size: many; J gene: TRBJ2-1; V gene: TRBV19; D gene: -; CDR3 protein: CASSGTVAWYNEQFF; CDR3 DNA: TGTGCCAGTAGTGGGACCGTCGCCTGGTACAATGAGCAGTTCTTC
clone size: few; J gene: TRBJ2-7; V gene: TRBV2; D gene: TRBD1; CDR3 protein: CASSEALFWGQGKRSSYEQYF; CDR3 DNA: TGTGCCAGCAGTGAAGCGCTTTTTTGGGGACAGGGGAAGAGGAGCTCCTACGAGCAGTACTTC